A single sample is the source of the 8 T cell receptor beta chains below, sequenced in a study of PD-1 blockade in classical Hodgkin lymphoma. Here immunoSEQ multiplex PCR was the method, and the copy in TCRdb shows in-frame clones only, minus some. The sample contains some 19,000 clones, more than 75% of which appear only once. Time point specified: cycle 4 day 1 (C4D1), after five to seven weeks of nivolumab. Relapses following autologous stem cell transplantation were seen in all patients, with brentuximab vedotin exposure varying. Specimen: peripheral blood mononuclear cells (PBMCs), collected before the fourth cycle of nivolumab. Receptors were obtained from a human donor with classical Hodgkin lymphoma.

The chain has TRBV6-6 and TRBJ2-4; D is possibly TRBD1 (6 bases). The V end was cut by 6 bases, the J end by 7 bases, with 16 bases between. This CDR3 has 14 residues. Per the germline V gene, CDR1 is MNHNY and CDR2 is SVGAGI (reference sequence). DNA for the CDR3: TGTGCCAGCAGGGAGACCCCCACAGGGAACATTCAGTACTTC. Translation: CASRETPTGNIQYF.

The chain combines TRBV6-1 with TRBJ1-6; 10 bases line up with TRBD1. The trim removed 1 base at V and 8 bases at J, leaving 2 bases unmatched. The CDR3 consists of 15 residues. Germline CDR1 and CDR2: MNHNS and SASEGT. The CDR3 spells CASSEGTGGHSPLHF. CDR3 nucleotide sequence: TGTGCCAGCAGTGAAGGGACAGGGGGGCATTCACCCCTCCACTTT.

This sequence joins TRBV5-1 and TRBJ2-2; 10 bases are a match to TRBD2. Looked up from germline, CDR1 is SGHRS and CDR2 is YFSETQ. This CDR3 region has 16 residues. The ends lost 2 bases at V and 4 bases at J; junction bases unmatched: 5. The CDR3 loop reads CASSFKGLAATGELFF. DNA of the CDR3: TGCGCCAGCAGCTTCAAAGGACTAGCGGCCACCGGGGAGCTGTTTTTT. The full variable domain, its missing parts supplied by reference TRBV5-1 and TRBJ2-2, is KAGVTQTPRYLIKTRGQQVTLSCSPISGHRSVSWYQQTPGQGLQFLFEYFSETQRNKGNFPGRFSGRQFSNSRSEMNVSTLELGDSALYLCASSFKGLAATGELFFGEGSRLTVL.

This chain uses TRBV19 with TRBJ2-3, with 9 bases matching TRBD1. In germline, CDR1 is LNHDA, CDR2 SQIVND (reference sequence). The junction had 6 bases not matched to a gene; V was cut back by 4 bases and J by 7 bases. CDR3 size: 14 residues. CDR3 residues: CASSSLQGAHTQYF. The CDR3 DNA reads TGTGCCAGTAGTAGCTTACAGGGGGCGCATACGCAGTATTTT.

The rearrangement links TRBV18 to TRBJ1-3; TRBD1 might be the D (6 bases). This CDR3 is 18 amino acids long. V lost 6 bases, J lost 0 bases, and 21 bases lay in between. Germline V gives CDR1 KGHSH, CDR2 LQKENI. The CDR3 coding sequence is TGTGCCAGCTCTCTGACAGGCACTCAACCGAACTCTGGAAACACCATATATTTT. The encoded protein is CASSLTGTQPNSGNTIYF.

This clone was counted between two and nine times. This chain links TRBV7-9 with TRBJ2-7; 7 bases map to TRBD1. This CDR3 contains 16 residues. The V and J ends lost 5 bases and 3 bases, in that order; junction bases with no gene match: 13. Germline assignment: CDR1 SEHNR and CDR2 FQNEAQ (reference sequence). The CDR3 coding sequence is TGTGCCAGCAGCGACAATACAGGGGACCTGTTCTACGAGCAGTACTTC. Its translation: CASSDNTGDLFYEQYF.

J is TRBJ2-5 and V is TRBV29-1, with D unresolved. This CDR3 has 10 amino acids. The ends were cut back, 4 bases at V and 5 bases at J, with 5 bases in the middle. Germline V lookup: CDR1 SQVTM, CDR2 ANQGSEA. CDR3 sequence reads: CSVGTETQYF. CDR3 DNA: TGCAGCGTTGGGACGGAGACCCAGTACTTC.

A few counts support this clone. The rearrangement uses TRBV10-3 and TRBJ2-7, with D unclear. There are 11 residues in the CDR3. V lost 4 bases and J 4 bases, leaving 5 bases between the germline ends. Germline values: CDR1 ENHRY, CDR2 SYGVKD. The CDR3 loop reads CAISGGYEQYF. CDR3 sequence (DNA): TGTGCCATCAGTGGGGGATACGAGCAGTACTTC.